The following is a T cell receptor (beta chain) sequence with its context. These data come from a study of blood T cell repertoires in COVID-19. Whole-study context: From the United States, Italy and Spain came samples of acute and convalescent COVID-19.

Assay used: immunoSEQ multiplex PCR; TCRdb lists only in-frame clones, some missing. The sample holds almost 350,000 clones, around nine tenths seen once. Germline assignment: CDR1 MDHEN and CDR2 SYDVKM. The length of the CDR3 is 16 residues. V lost 2 bases and J lost 0, with 11 bases in between. Sequenced sample: PBMCs or T cells enriched from blood (not recorded which). The chain has TRBV28 and TRBJ1-3; D not certain. The receptor was isolated from a woman in her 30s who had been exposed to COVID-19. CDR3 DNA sequence: TGTGCCAGCAGTTTAGCTGGAGGCCTCTCTGGAAACACCATATATTTT. Translation: CASSLAGGLSGNTIYF. Combining the CDR3 with reference TRBV28 and TRBJ1-3 gives the whole variable domain DVKVTQSSRYLVKRTGEKVFLECVQDMDHENMFWYRQDPGLGLRLIYFSYDVKMKEKGDIPEGYSVSREKKERFSLILESASTNQTSMYLCASSLAGGLSGNTIYFGEGSWLTVV.